The text below deals with one T cell receptor (beta chain). Its antigen is not known. Trimming took 5 bases from V and 4 from J, leaving 18 bases between them. The CDR3 contains 16 residues. CDR1 is SGHTA and CDR2 is FQGTGA in the germline V gene. Researchers took RNA transcripts and amplified the TCR beta CDR3 regions from them. With the HTBI primer set, the TCR CDR3 went through a first round of RT-PCR. TCRdb analysed the multiplex PCR reads with MiXCR anew, one entry per CDR3 protein. The sample lists around 99,000 distinct CDR3 sequences, 16% occurring once. The hyperthyroidism was newly diagnosed and had lasted under 2 months; the patients were aged 18 to 65. The sample belongs to a study of T cells in Graves' hyperthyroidism and ophthalmopathy. General study points: Blood also contained most expanded thyroid clonotypes above 0.001. Model predictions of ophthalmopathy came a median approximately 6.2 months before onset.

The chain recombines TRBV7-3 with TRBJ2-1; tentatively, D is TRBD1 (6 bases). The receptor's source is a woman in her forties or fifties with Graves' hyperthyroidism. The sequenced material came from blood. CDR3: CASSPTPARGYNEQFF. The CDR3 DNA is TGTGCCAGCAGCCCAACCCCAGCCAGGGGATACAATGAGCAGTTCTTC.